The 5 T cell receptor beta chains listed next were all sequenced from one sample in a study of blood T cell repertoires in COVID-19. The repertoire was sequenced with immunoSEQ multiplex PCR; TCRdb's copy has only in-frame clones and lacks some. This sample has about 270,000 clones; roughly 91% occur once, and the top ten carry approximately 2%. The sample taken for sequencing was PBMCs or T cells enriched from blood (not recorded which). Receptor source: a woman aged 60-70 years in a cohort exposed to, infected with or recovered from COVID-19 (not recorded which).

This chain links TRBV5-1 with TRBJ1-2; TRBD1 aligns across 8 bases. The CDR3 totals 16 residues. Germline CDR1 reads SGHRS; CDR2 reads YFSETQ. The ends lost 0 bases at V and 3 bases at J; junction bases unmatched: 7. The CDR3 sequence is CASSLAVGQGHYGYTF. The CDR3 DNA reads TGCGCCAGCAGCTTGGCTGTAGGACAGGGACACTATGGCTACACCTTC.

V usage is TRBV3-1 (or the pseudogene TRBV3-2) and J usage is TRBJ2-1; TRBD2 matches 11 bases. CDR1 is LGHDT and CDR2 is YNNKEL in the germline V gene (reference sequence). The V gene end was trimmed by 6 bases and the J gene end by 12 bases; junction bases not matched to a gene: 10. The CDR3 loop spans 14 amino acids. Written as DNA, the CDR3 is TGTGCCAGCAGAGGGACTAGCGGCCCTCGCCGGCAGTTCTTC. Its protein is CASRGTSGPRRQFF.

The rearrangement links TRBV6-5 to TRBJ2-1; 10 nucleotides align to TRBD2. From germline, CDR1 is MNHEY and CDR2 SVGAGI. The CDR3 extends over 16 amino acids. With 3 bases clipped from V and 6 bases from J, the junction kept 8 bases outside the gene matches. CDR3 residues: CASSYGTLAGVNEQFF. Here the CDR3 DNA reads TGTGCCAGCAGTTATGGGACGCTAGCGGGAGTCAATGAGCAGTTCTTC.

The chain uses TRBV6-1 and TRBJ2-7; 11 bases fit TRBD2. The length of the CDR3 is 13 residues. The junction had 6 bases not matched to a gene; V was cut back by 2 bases and J by 12 bases. The germline V gene encodes CDR1 MNHNS and CDR2 SASEGT. The CDR3 here is CASSESSGRLSYF. CDR3 DNA: TGTGCCAGCAGTGAATCTAGCGGGAGGTTATCGTACTTC.

This clone was detected once. The chain recombines TRBV5-1 with TRBJ2-5; D is unresolved. CDR3 length: 14 amino acids. Deletions cut 4 bases from V and 2 bases from J, with 12 bases between. Germline V CDR1 and CDR2: SGHRS, YFSETQ. The CDR3 DNA sequence: TGCGCCAGCAGCCTCGACACCTTACAAGAGACCCAGTACTTC. Translation gives CASSLDTLQETQYF.